This TCR beta chain was identified in a study of molecular identifiers for immune sequencing clone quantification. Via MiXCR, TCRdb re-called the PCR reads, giving one row per CDR3 protein. The sample carries approximately 90,000 distinct CDR3 sequences, under 25% recorded once. Findings and limits, study-wide: Underestimated sizes of highly expanded clones could result from identical TCR molecules that share a barcode.

Trimming took 6 bases from V and 4 from J, leaving 11 bases between them. The germline CDR1 and CDR2 sequences are LNHDA and SQIVND (reference sequence). The CDR3 extends over 13 amino acids. This clonotype was seen at least ten times. Its antigen is as yet unknown. This receptor was identified in a human donor in good health. Some libraries in this study had Jurkat cell RNA spiked in. The genes are TRBV19 and TRBJ2-3; TRBD2 might be the D (6 bases). Sequencing used naive CD8+ T cells from blood, with Jurkat cell RNA spiked in. As for subset: FACS-sorted CD8+CD4-CCR7+CD45RA+ naive T cells. The CDR3 nucleotides read TGTGCCAGTAGGAGGGGAGGTGCAGATACGCAGTATTTT. As protein: CASRRGGADTQYF.